This TCR beta chain was identified in a study of monozygotic twins with cystic fibrosis. Study results and caveats: Nucleotide-identical clonotype sharing was significantly higher within monozygotic CF twin pairs than between unrelated CF individuals.

CDR1 and CDR2 from the germline V gene are MNHEY and SVGAGI. The CDR3 has 14 amino acids. J was trimmed by 3 bases and V by 1 base; bases with no gene match: 1. Assay used: immunoSEQ multiplex PCR; TCRdb lists only in-frame clones, some missing. This table has 22,000 or so clones, about 83% appearing once. On this clone: The antigen is not known.

The chain uses TRBV6-5 and TRBJ1-2; TRBD1 matches 8 bases. The sequenced material came from blood. The clonotype comes from a woman aged 25 to 39 with cystic fibrosis. The CDR3 sequence: CASSYYRGDYGYTF. As DNA, the CDR3 is TGTGCCAGCAGTTACTACAGGGGGGACTATGGCTACACCTTC.